A selection of T cell receptor beta chains follows, all from one sample in a study of blood T cells in healthy people across ages. MiXCR, applied by TCRdb to the 5' RACE reads, yields one record per CDR3 protein. The sample has more than 750,000 distinct CDR3 sequences; approximately 32% are singletons. The same data also went into a second study, on T cells of mothers and their children.

Sequencing was done on a sample of blood. These receptors were obtained from a woman aged 40 to 50 in good health. The CDR3 runs from the conserved cysteine through the conserved F or W. The order of the fields is J gene, V gene, clone size, D gene, CDR3 DNA, CDR3 protein. D genes are given only for firm matches. A row's size may be missing; if present it is once, few, many or a size class.

TRBJ2-1 TRBV2 - TRBD2 TGTGCCAGCAGGGGGGGGACTAGGGTCAATGAGCAGTTCTTC CASRGGTRVNEQFF
TRBJ2-2 TRBV5-6 - - TGCGCCAGCAGCTTGGTCAGCACCGGGGAGCTGTTTTTT CASSLVSTGELFF
TRBJ1-5 TRBV29-1 few - TGCAGCGTTGGCGGCATGAGCAATCAGCCCCAGCATTTT CSVGGMSNQPQHF
TRBJ2-7 TRBV4-3 - TRBD1 TGCGCCAGCAACCGGGGACAGGTGAGCTCCTACGAGCAGTACTTC CASNRGQVSSYEQYF
TRBJ2-1 TRBV7-2 - - TGTGCCAGCAGCTTAGGTACAGGGAGGATGAATGAGCAGTTCTTC CASSLGTGRMNEQFF
TRBJ2-7 TRBV6-6 many - TGTGCCAGCAGTTACGGCCAACTCTACGAGCAGTACTTC CASSYGQLYEQYF
TRBJ2-7 TRBV3-1 few - TGTGCCAGCAGCCAAGTTCACCTCCACGAGCAGTACTTC CASSQVHLHEQYF
TRBJ2-1 TRBV5-1 - - TGCGCCAGCAGCCTCGTGCAGGAGACCTACAATGAGCAGTTCTTC CASSLVQETYNEQFF
TRBJ2-3 TRBV7-9 many - TGTGCCAGCCCTCCGGATCCCTTGGGATCCACAGATACGCAGTATTTT CASPPDPLGSTDTQYF
TRBJ2-7 TRBV20-1 many - TGCAGTGCCGCTCCAATATCCGAGCAGTACTTC CSAAPISEQYF
TRBJ2-7 TRBV12-3/TRBV12-4 many TRBD2 TGTGCCAGCAGTTCGCGGGGGGGCCCCTACGAGCAGTACTTC CASSSRGGPYEQYF
TRBJ1-1 TRBV11-2 - TRBD1 TGTGCCAGCAGCTTACAGGACAGGTCGAAGGCTTTCTTT CASSLQDRSKAFF
TRBJ2-7 TRBV27 many TRBD1 TGTGCCAGCAGTTTAAGACAGGGCGTCTCCTACGAGCAGTACTTC CASSLRQGVSYEQYF
TRBJ1-2 TRBV12-3/TRBV12-4 - - TGTGCCAGCAGTAGCCGTCCGGACTGGAACGCAGGCTACACCTTC CASSSRPDWNAGYTF
TRBJ1-5 TRBV6-5 few - TGTGCCAGCAGTCCCCGGGATCCCAATCAGCCCCAGCATTTT CASSPRDPNQPQHF
TRBJ2-1 TRBV11-2 many TRBD2 TGTGCCAGCAGCGCCCCCAGGTCCCTCGCGGGGGGGCCAAGCAATGAGCAGTTCTTC CASSAPRSLAGGPSNEQFF
TRBJ2-1 TRBV7-8 - - TGTGCCAGCAGCTTAGCGTCGGAAGTGACGGGCTCCTACAATGAGCAGTTCTTC CASSLASEVTGSYNEQFF
TRBJ2-1 TRBV6-1 many - TGTGCCACCCGGCCAGGGGGAGGTGACAATGAGCAGTTCTTC CATRPGGGDNEQFF
TRBJ2-7 TRBV11-2 few TRBD2 TGTGCCAGCAGCGCCCGGACTAGCGGGGGCAACCGGGAGCAGTACTTC CASSARTSGGNREQYF
TRBJ2-5 TRBV7-2 - - TGTGCCAGCAGCCCGCGAAGTCCGAGGAGGCCGACCCAGTACTTC CASSPRSPRRPTQYF
TRBJ2-1 TRBV27 - TRBD2 TGTGCCAGCCGGACTAGCTGGTCCTACAATGAGCAGTTCTTC CASRTSWSYNEQFF
TRBJ1-1 TRBV6-2/TRBV6-3 - TRBD1 TGTGCCAGCAGTTACCCACAGGGGGCGAGGACTGAAGCTTTCTTT CASSYPQGARTEAFF
TRBJ2-7 TRBV10-3 - - TGTGCCATCAGGGGGGACGATGCCTACGAGCAGTACTTC CAIRGDDAYEQYF
TRBJ2-3 TRBV7-6 many TRBD1 TGTGCCAGCAGCCCGACAGGGGGCATGACAGATACGCAGTATTTT CASSPTGGMTDTQYF
TRBJ2-7 TRBV12-5 many - TGTGCTAGTCGACGTTTTGCAAGCGAGCAGTACTTC CASRRFASEQYF
TRBJ2-1 TRBV4-2 - - TGTGCCAGCAGCCAAGATAAAATGGGGGGGCTCTACAATGAGCAGTTCTTC CASSQDKMGGLYNEQFF
TRBJ2-1 TRBV12-3/TRBV12-4 many TRBD2 TGTGCCAGCAACATAGCGGGGGGAAACAATGAGCAGTTCTTC CASNIAGGNNEQFF
TRBJ1-1 TRBV20-1 - - TGCAGTGCTAGAGATCCCTCGGCAGGGCCCAGGGCCACTGAAGCTTTCTTT CSARDPSAGPRATEAFF
TRBJ2-7 TRBV5-1 - TRBD1 TGCGCCGGCAGCCTGGGGACAGCCTACGAGCAGTACTTC CAGSLGTAYEQYF
TRBJ2-3 TRBV12-3/TRBV12-4 many TRBD2 TGTGCCAGCAGCCCGGGACTAGCGGGGGCAGATACGCAGTATTTT CASSPGLAGADTQYF
TRBJ2-1 TRBV27 few - TGTGCCAGCACCTTGGTAAATGAGCAGTTCTTC CASTLVNEQFF
TRBJ1-4 TRBV7-9 many TRBD1 TGTGCCAGCAGGTCAGGGGGAGTTAATGAAAAACTGTTTTTT CASRSGGVNEKLFF
TRBJ2-5 TRBV29-1 few TRBD2 TGCAGCGTACGGGGGGGACTAGCGGACCAAGAGACCCAGTACTTC CSVRGGLADQETQYF
TRBJ1-2 TRBV7-3 - - TGTGCCAGCAGCTCCTCCTCCCTGCCCCCCCCCGTACATAACTATGGCTACACCTTC CASSSSSLPPPVHNYGYTF
TRBJ1-6 TRBV7-2 many - TGTGCCAGCAGCTTACAGGGGCTCTCTTCACCCCTCCACTTT CASSLQGLSSPLHF
TRBJ1-1 TRBV12-5 - TRBD1 TGTGCTAGTGGAACCGGGACAGGGTTCGGGAACACTGAAGCTTTCTTT CASGTGTGFGNTEAFF
TRBJ1-2 TRBV5-4 - - TGTGCCAGCAGCTTGGAGACAGTTATCACCCTAGTGGGCTACACCTTC CASSLETVITLVGYTF
TRBJ2-5 TRBV6-1 - TRBD2 TGTGCCAGCACTGCGGGGGGGCGGGAGACCCAGTACTTC CASTAGGRETQYF
TRBJ2-7 TRBV2 few - TGTGCCAGCAGTGAATTTATATACGAGCAGTACTTC CASSEFIYEQYF
TRBJ2-3 TRBV20-1 - - TGCAGTGCTAGACTCTATACAGGGCCTACCCTCAAAATACACACAGATACGCAGTATTTT CSARLYTGPTLKIHTDTQYF
TRBJ2-5 TRBV28 few - TGTGCCAGCAGTTTAACTACTCCTAGGGAGCAGTACTTC CASSLTTPREQYF
TRBJ2-7 TRBV28 few - TGTGCCAGCCACCGGACCTACGAGCAGTACTTC CASHRTYEQYF
TRBJ2-2 TRBV4-3 - - TGCGCCAGCAGCCAAGAAAGGAGTTCCACCGGGGAGCTGTTTTTT CASSQERSSTGELFF
TRBJ2-2 TRBV12-3/TRBV12-4 many - TGTGCCAGCAGCCCCGGGGGTCCTGGGGAGCTGTTTTTT CASSPGGPGELFF
TRBJ1-2 TRBV7-2 - - TGTGCCAGCAGCCCGTCGCGCTATGGCTACACCTTC CASSPSRYGYTF